This T cell receptor beta chain was retrieved from a study of T cells in Graves' hyperthyroidism and ophthalmopathy. Amplified regions were TCR beta CDR3 sequences from RNA transcripts. The HTBI primer set drove a first-round RT-PCR of the TCR CDR3. TCRdb re-called the multiplex PCR reads with MiXCR, one entry per CDR3 protein. In the table there are around 350,000 distinct CDR3 sequences, approximately 13% of which are singletons. Germline V lookup: CDR1 SGHRS, CDR2 YFSETQ. There are 14 residues in the CDR3. General observations from the study: Also found in blood were most expanded thyroid clonotypes above 0.001.

Turning to this clonotype: No antigen is known for it. A much larger clone differs by one base, so this may be a read error.

Graves' hyperthyroidism showing no ophthalmopathy progression within 18 months was considered stable. This TCR was sampled from a woman under 30 with Graves' hyperthyroidism. The sample consisted of blood. The chain carries TRBV5-1 and TRBJ2-3; D remains ambiguous. The CDR3 DNA follows: TGCGTCAGCAGCGCCTCCGGATTCATAGATACGCAGTATTTT. Amino acids: CVSSASGFIDTQYF.